These T cell receptor beta chains were read from a single sample in a study of cytomegalovirus exposure and HLA in healthy donors. The method was immunoSEQ multiplex PCR; TCRdb's version includes in-frame clones alone and lacks a portion of them. The sample includes about 73,000 clones, roughly 70% of them seen just once. The sample comprised PBMCs. The receptors originated from a man between 65 and 79 years old in good health and CMV-seronegative. Both conserved end residues are part of each CDR3. The D gene is left open where the match is weak. Clone sizes are given selectively: once, few, many, or a class where the clone is expanded.

j_call,d_call,clone_size,v_call,cdr3_aa,cdr3_nt
TRBJ1-2,TRBD1,NA,TRBV7-9,CASSLEGQGKTWYGYTF,TGTGCCAGCAGCTTAGAGGGACAGGGAAAGACTTGGTATGGCTACACCTTC
TRBJ2-1,TRBD2,NA,TRBV7-2,CASSLRRVLGGDEQFF,TGTGCCAGCAGCTTAAGACGGGTTCTGGGGGGGGATGAGCAGTTCTTC
TRBJ2-2,TRBD2,NA,TRBV5-6,CASSLPRTSGVGELFF,TGTGCCAGCAGCTTGCCCCGGACTAGCGGGGTCGGGGAGCTGTTTTTT
TRBJ1-1,NA,NA,TRBV5-1,CASSLVAVMNTEAFF,TGCGCCAGCAGCTTGGTTGCAGTCATGAACACTGAAGCTTTCTTT
TRBJ2-7,TRBD2,few,TRBV6-5,CASSYSRLGGIYEQYF,TGTGCCAGCAGTTACTCCAGACTCGGGGGGATCTACGAGCAGTACTTC
TRBJ2-1,TRBD2,once,TRBV11-3,CASSLGGRNEQFF,TGTGCCAGCAGCTTGGGGGGGAGGAATGAGCAGTTCTTC
TRBJ1-1,NA,NA,TRBV5-1,CASSSRPEGSTEAFF,TGCGCCAGCAGCTCTAGGCCGGAGGGCTCCACTGAAGCTTTCTTT
TRBJ2-7,TRBD1,NA,TRBV7-9,CSSSLTGQGSHEQYF,TGTTCCAGCAGCTTGACGGGACAGGGTAGCCACGAGCAGTACTTC
TRBJ2-3,TRBD2,NA,TRBV5-4,CASSLRLAGESDTQYF,TGTGCCAGCAGCTTACGACTAGCGGGAGAGTCAGATACGCAGTATTTT
TRBJ2-5,NA,NA,TRBV27,CASSKGHLQETQYF,TGTGCCAGCAGTAAGGGGCACCTCCAAGAGACCCAGTACTTC
TRBJ1-2,TRBD1,few,TRBV6-5,CASSFRDRDGYTF,TGTGCCAGCAGTTTCCGGGACAGGGATGGCTACACCTTC
TRBJ1-1,TRBD1,few,TRBV7-9,CASSPGTENTEAFF,TGTGCCAGCAGCCCCGGGACAGAGAACACTGAAGCTTTCTTT
TRBJ1-5,TRBD1,NA,TRBV7-9,CASTVGQVNQPQHF,TGTGCCAGTACCGTGGGACAGGTAAATCAGCCCCAGCATTTT
TRBJ1-4,TRBD1,NA,TRBV25-1,CASSEGGQGRYEKLFF,TGTGCCAGCAGTGAAGGTGGACAGGGGAGGTATGAAAAACTGTTTTTT
TRBJ1-1,NA,NA,TRBV28,CASSLGAGMAFF,TGTGCCAGCAGTTTAGGCGCAGGGATGGCTTTCTTT
TRBJ2-3,NA,NA,TRBV4-3,CASSPRAQGGTDTQYF,TGCGCCAGCAGCCCCAGGGCGCAGGGCGGCACAGATACGCAGTATTTT
TRBJ2-7,NA,NA,TRBV5-4,CASSSLTGLGSYEQYF,TGTGCCAGCAGCTCATTGACAGGACTTGGCTCCTACGAGCAGTACTTC
TRBJ1-5,TRBD1,NA,TRBV28,CASIWSGGNNQPQHF,TGTGCCAGCATATGGTCAGGGGGCAACAATCAGCCCCAGCATTTT
TRBJ2-7,NA,NA,TRBV7-6,CASSPVGDTYSYEQYF,TGTGCCAGCAGCCCGGTCGGGGACACCTACTCCTACGAGCAGTACTTC
TRBJ1-5,NA,NA,TRBV18,CASSLSGPSGGQPQHF,TGTGCCAGCTCACTTTCCGGACCGTCCGGGGGGCAGCCCCAGCATTTT
TRBJ2-7,TRBD2,few,TRBV7-6,CASSKGTTTYEQYF,TGTGCCAGCAGCAAAGGGACTACTACCTACGAGCAGTACTTC
TRBJ1-4,NA,NA,TRBV7-2,CASSSSGVVNEKLFF,TGTGCCAGCAGCTCCTCAGGGGTTGTTAATGAAAAACTGTTTTTT
TRBJ1-3,TRBD1,few,TRBV5-1,CASSLQDRGLGNTIYF,TGCGCCAGCAGCTTACAGGACAGGGGGCTTGGAAACACCATATATTTT
TRBJ2-3,TRBD1,NA,TRBV7-2,CASSPRQGARTDTQYF,TGTGCCAGCAGCCCAAGACAGGGGGCGCGAACAGATACGCAGTATTTT
TRBJ1-1,NA,few,TRBV5-1,CASSMGATEAFF,TGCGCCAGCAGCATGGGGGCCACTGAAGCTTTCTTT
TRBJ2-5,NA,NA,TRBV7-7,CASSLGSGGLQETQYF,TGTGCTAGCAGCTTAGGTTCGGGGGGCCTCCAAGAGACCCAGTACTTC
TRBJ1-1,TRBD1,few,TRBV6-5,CASSSGQGVTEAFF,TGTGCCAGCAGTTCCGGACAGGGCGTCACTGAAGCTTTCTTT
TRBJ2-7,TRBD2,NA,TRBV7-9,CASSLAGLAGLEQYF,TGTGCCAGCAGCTTGGCGGGACTAGCGGGACTCGAGCAGTACTTC
TRBJ1-4,TRBD1,NA,TRBV19,CASSSQGAQEKLFF,TGTGCCAGTAGTTCACAGGGGGCTCAGGAAAAACTGTTTTTT
TRBJ1-4,NA,NA,TRBV21-1,CARPSLGLNNEKLFF,TGTGCCAGACCCAGTTTAGGACTAAATAATGAAAAACTGTTTTTT
TRBJ1-1,NA,NA,TRBV5-1,CASSAGQRKNTEAFF,TGCGCCAGCAGCGCAGGACAGCGAAAGAACACTGAAGCTTTCTTT
TRBJ2-7,NA,NA,TRBV6-5,CASSFRGKVYEQYF,TGTGCCAGCAGTTTCAGGGGAAAGGTCTACGAGCAGTACTTC
TRBJ1-1,NA,few,TRBV5-6,CATQTGRNTEAFF,TGTGCCACCCAAACAGGGAGGAACACTGAAGCTTTCTTT
TRBJ1-2,NA,NA,TRBV28,CASSLFGQGYGYTF,TGTGCCAGCAGTTTATTTGGTCAGGGCTATGGCTACACCTTC
TRBJ1-5,TRBD1,NA,TRBV6-1,CASRQGGNQPQHF,TGTGCCAGCAGGCAGGGGGGTAATCAGCCCCAGCATTTT
TRBJ1-6,TRBD1,NA,TRBV5-4,CASSIGQGTSPLHF,TGTGCCAGCAGCATCGGACAGGGTACTTCACCCCTCCACTTT
TRBJ2-3,TRBD2,NA,TRBV10-3,CAISPGERGGGTQYF,TGTGCCATCAGCCCCGGGGAGCGGGGGGGCGGTACGCAGTATTTT
TRBJ2-1,NA,once,TRBV25-1,CASTDGQSSYNEQFF,TGTGCCAGCACCGATGGGCAAAGCTCCTACAATGAGCAGTTCTTC
TRBJ2-7,NA,NA,TRBV5-1,CASSLAVGTSYEQYF,TGCGCCAGCAGCTTGGCAGTGGGCACCTCCTACGAGCAGTACTTC
TRBJ1-6,TRBD1,NA,TRBV5-1,CASTAGTGDSPLHF,TGCGCCAGCACCGCGGGGACAGGGGACTCACCCCTCCACTTT
TRBJ1-1,NA,few,TRBV6-6,CASIVVWSTEAFF,TGTGCCAGCATTGTCGTTTGGAGCACTGAAGCTTTCTTT